These 21 T cell receptor beta chains came from one sample sequenced in a study of shared clonotypes between healthy human individuals. Only in-frame clones appear in the TCRdb table, and some are missing; sequencing was by immunoSEQ multiplex PCR. Of hundreds of thousands of clones listed, about 96% are singletons. The sample comprised naive CD4+ T cells sorted from blood. Stated subset: CD45RA+ positively selected. The receptors originated from a woman in her twenties or thirties in good health.

CDR3 DNA: TGTGCCAGCAGCTTTGGACTGGTTAATGAGCAGTTCTTC. The encoded protein is CASSFGLVNEQFF. The V gene is TRBV7-7, the J gene TRBJ2-1, with a possible D match to TRBD2 (5 bases). Trimming stripped 3 bases from V and 7 bases from J, with 10 bases between. This CDR3 is 13 amino acids long. CDR1 and CDR2 (germline): SSHAT, FNYEAQ (reference sequence).

This chain uses TRBV19 with TRBJ1-2, with TRBD1 identical over 8 bases. The V segment lost 5 bases and the J segment 0 bases; nucleotides outside the gene matches: 2. Looked up from germline, CDR1 is LNHDA and CDR2 is SQIVND (reference sequence). This CDR3 contains 14 residues. In DNA, the CDR3 is TGTGCCAGTAGTGTGACAGGGGCTAACTATGGCTACACCTTC. Protein: CASSVTGANYGYTF. The whole variable domain, remainder taken from reference TRBV19 and TRBJ1-2, is DGGITQSPKYLFRKEGQNVTLSCEQNLNHDAMYWYRQDPGQGLRLIYYSQIVNDFQKGDIAEGYSVSREKKESFPLTVTSAQKNPTAFYLCASSVTGANYGYTFGSGTRLTVV.

On this clone itself: The sample contains more than one DNA sequence encoding this CDR3. V and J are TRBV20-1 and TRBJ1-4; D remains unclear. V dropped 3 bases and J dropped 5 bases, with 4 bases sitting between them. The CDR3 consists of 11 residues. Germline values: CDR1 DFQATT, CDR2 SNEGSKA (reference sequence). The DNA for the CDR3 is TGCAGTGCTAGCTCAAATGAAAAACTGTTTTTT. Residues: CSASSNEKLFF.

The chain combines TRBV19 with TRBJ1-5; TRBD1 aligns across 9 bases. The CDR3 is made up of 18 amino acids. Germline lookup yields CDR1 LNHDA and CDR2 SQIVND (reference sequence). V shed 4 bases and J 2 bases; nucleotides not matched to a gene: 12. For the CDR3, the DNA is TGTGCCAGTAGTACCGGGACAGGGTGGGTAGGGGGCAATCAGCCCCAGCATTTT. Protein product: CASSTGTGWVGGNQPQHF.

This sequence joins TRBV5-4 and TRBJ2-5; D gene unclear. The end of the DNA fits TRBJ2-7 better, so the J call may be wrong. Germline lookup yields CDR1 SGHNT and CDR2 YYREEE (reference sequence). The CDR3 totals 14 residues. CDR3 coding DNA: TGTGCCAGCAGTTCTAACATAATTTCCTACGAGCAGTACTTC. Residues: CASSSNIISYEQYF.

This chain connects TRBV7-3 to TRBJ2-1; 8 bases line up with TRBD2. The CDR3 has 17 amino acids. Trimming took 2 bases from V and 7 from J; bases not matched to a gene: 13. Germline CDR1 reads SGHTA; CDR2 reads FQGTGA. In DNA, the CDR3 is TGTGCCAGCAGCTTAGGCCCACTAGCGGAAGCCGGGAATGAGCAGTTCTTC. Amino acid sequence: CASSLGPLAEAGNEQFF.

CDR3: CASSLGREQFF. The CDR3 DNA reads as TGTGCCAGCAGCTTAGGCAGGGAGCAGTTCTTC. The gene calls are TRBV7-2 and TRBJ2-1, with D hard to call. CDR1 and CDR2 from the germline V gene are SGHTA and FQGNSA. The CDR3 loop spans 11 amino acids. V was pared by 1 base and J by 10 bases, with 5 bases between.

The V and J genes are TRBV5-1 and TRBJ2-5, with 9 bases aligning to TRBD2. Germline loops: CDR1 SGHRS, CDR2 YFSETQ. The length of the CDR3 is 15 residues. After removal of 4 bases from V and 5 bases from J, the junction contained 9 bases not matched to a gene. The CDR3 nucleotides are TGCGCCAGCAGCCCGCAGACTAGCGGAACGGAGACCCAGTACTTC. Its translation is CASSPQTSGTETQYF. Supplemented by reference TRBV5-1 and TRBJ2-5, the full variable domain reads KAGVTQTPRYLIKTRGQQVTLSCSPISGHRSVSWYQQTPGQGLQFLFEYFSETQRNKGNFPGRFSGRQFSNSRSEMNVSTLELGDSALYLCASSPQTSGTETQYFGPGTRLLVL.

This chain uses TRBV5-1 with TRBJ1-1; 11 positions match TRBD1. Germline assignment: CDR1 SGHRS and CDR2 YFSETQ. V lost 4 bases to trimming and J lost 9 bases; unmatched junction nucleotides: 11. The CDR3 is 15 amino acids. CDR3 nucleotides: TGCGCCAGCAGCATGACGGGACAGGGGGTTCGTCAAGCTTTCTTT. This sequence encodes CASSMTGQGVRQAFF.

The rearrangement links TRBV27 to TRBJ2-7; TRBD1 matches at 8 bases. Germline-derived CDR1 and CDR2 are MNHEY and SMNVEV (reference sequence). Germline trimming cut 6 bases from V and 6 bases from J; bases unmatched to any gene: 13. The CDR3 loop spans 15 amino acids. The CDR3 DNA is TGTGCCAGCAGCTTTACCGGGACAGGTCGTTCCGAGCAGTACTTC. It codes for CASSFTGTGRSEQYF.

The chain recombines TRBV6-1 with TRBJ2-7; TRBD2 is a possible D gene (5 bases). Germline CDR1 reads MNHNS; CDR2 reads SASEGT. Trimming removed 1 base from V and 6 bases from J, with 7 bases in between. The CDR3 consists of 12 residues. The CDR3 reads CASSEVGSEQYF. As DNA, the CDR3 is TGTGCCAGCAGTGAAGTTGGGAGCGAGCAGTACTTC.

In this sample, this clone turned up once. V and J are TRBV5-6 and TRBJ2-7; 10 nucleotides agree with TRBD2. V was clipped by 7 bases and J by 3 bases; unmatched bases: 7. CDR3 length: 14 amino acids. From germline, CDR1 is SGHDT and CDR2 YYEEEE. CDR3 bases: TGTGCCAGCGCAATTAGCGGGAGGTACTACGAGCAGTACTTC. The encoded protein is CASAISGRYYEQYF.

V usage is TRBV18 and J usage is TRBJ2-1, with TRBD1 as a possible D gene (5 bases). Germline CDR1 is KGHSH and CDR2 is LQKENI. Trimming took 2 bases from V and 7 from J, leaving 18 bases between them. There are 16 residues in the CDR3. The CDR3 bases are TGTGCCAGCTCACCAATCTCGCCAGGGTCGGCGAATGAGCAGTTCTTC. Translated, it gives CASSPISPGSANEQFF.

This chain connects TRBV5-1 to TRBJ2-7, with D tentatively TRBD2 (6 bases). The CDR3 runs to 16 residues. Trimming removed 0 bases from V and 5 bases from J, with 18 bases in between. Germline assignment: CDR1 SGHRS and CDR2 YFSETQ. The CDR3: CASSLGVKGGEDEQYF. The CDR3 DNA reads as TGCGCCAGCAGCTTGGGCGTTAAGGGAGGAGAGGACGAGCAGTACTTC.

This chain uses TRBV7-9 with TRBJ1-5, with D possibly matching TRBD1 (6 bases). Trimming removed 1 base at V and 11 bases at J, with 15 bases between. Per the germline V gene, CDR1 is SEHNR and CDR2 is FQNEAQ (reference sequence). The CDR3 length is 14 residues. The DNA of the CDR3 is TGTGCCAGCAGCTTAGGGGAAGGGGGTGGGGCCCAGCATTTT. This gives the protein CASSLGEGGGAQHF.

The sample holds one count of this clone. The gene calls are TRBV5-1 and TRBJ2-3, with 8 bases that match TRBD2. V was pared by 2 bases and J by 14 bases, with 10 bases of the junction left unmatched. The CDR3 has 13 amino acids. Germline V gene lookup returns CDR1 SGHRS and CDR2 YFSETQ. CDR3 nucleotide sequence: TGCGCCAGCAGCTTATTTTATGCGGGAGGTCTGTATTTT. This sequence encodes CASSLFYAGGLYF.

This chain links TRBV10-2 with TRBJ1-5; a weak D match, TRBD1 (5 bases). Germline assignment: CDR1 WSHSY and CDR2 SAAADI. There are 20 residues in the CDR3. The V gene lost 5 bases and the J gene lost 3 bases, with 29 bases spanning the gap. The DNA for the CDR3 is TGCGCCAGCAGTCGGGGAGTGAGACCCGCAGGGATTTTCATCAATCAGCCCCAGCATTTT. Protein: CASSRGVRPAGIFINQPQHF.

CDR3 nucleotide sequence: TGTGCTAGTGGTTGGGAAGGGGACACTGAAGCTTTCTTT. Residues: CASGWEGDTEAFF. This chain connects TRBV12-5 to TRBJ1-1; tentative D call: TRBD1 (5 bases). The CDR3 runs to 13 residues. CDR1 and CDR2 (germline): LGHNT, FRNRAP. Trimming removed 4 bases from V and 3 bases from J, with 9 bases in between.

This clone was found once. This chain links TRBV5-4 with TRBJ1-2, with D maybe TRBD1 (5 bases). Germline assignment: CDR1 SGHNT and CDR2 YYREEE (reference sequence). The V gene lost 0 bases and the J gene lost 4 bases, with 13 bases spanning the gap. The CDR3 runs 15 residues. DNA of the CDR3: TGTGCCAGCAGCTTGGGGGGCGGATTTAGCTATGGCTACACCTTC. This translates into CASSLGGGFSYGYTF.

The V and J genes are TRBV5-1 and TRBJ2-2; D ambiguous. The CDR3 extends over 14 amino acids. V was pared by 4 bases and J by 5 bases, with 12 bases between. From germline, CDR1 is SGHRS and CDR2 YFSETQ. The CDR3 coding sequence is TGCGCCAGCAGCCTAGGCTCTGGGACCGGGGAGCTGTTTTTT. Its protein product is CASSLGSGTGELFF.

The chain recombines TRBV14 with TRBJ1-1, with D uncertain. The V gene lost 0 bases and the J gene lost 4 bases, with 12 bases spanning the gap. The CDR3 totals 15 residues. Germline V CDR1 and CDR2: SGHDN, FVKESK. The CDR3 is CASSQEAGKGTEAFF. The CDR3 region has the DNA TGTGCCAGCAGCCAAGAAGCGGGCAAGGGCACTGAAGCTTTCTTT.